The 22 T cell receptor beta chains below were found in one sample sequenced in a study of shared T cell receptors in the human thymus. Some clones are missing from TCRdb's copy, which holds only in-frame ones; the method was immunoSEQ multiplex PCR. Among hundreds of thousands of clones listed, around 87% were seen once. These data are also associated with another study on human thymus T cells.

Sequencing was carried out using thymocytes. The source of these receptors is a boy in the first two years of life with a congenital heart defect.

The gene calls are TRBV11-3 and TRBJ1-1, with D perhaps TRBD1 (5 bases). V lost 8 bases and J lost 11, with 21 bases in between. The germline gives CDR1 SGHNT, CDR2 YENEEA. The CDR3 extends over 13 amino acids. The CDR3 region is CASVRGWGLFAFF. For the CDR3, the DNA is TGTGCCAGCGTTCGGGGCTGGGGACTGTTTGCTTTCTTT.

This chain uses TRBV2 with TRBJ2-3, with 9 bases aligning to TRBD2. The CDR3 has 15 amino acids. V shed 1 base and J 3 bases; nucleotides not matched to a gene: 2. The germline V gene has CDR1 SNHLY and CDR2 FYNNEI. The CDR3 nucleotides read TGTGCCAGCAGTGAAGGGCTAGCGGGAACAGATACGCAGTATTTT. It is translated as CASSEGLAGTDTQYF. Combining the CDR3 with reference TRBV2 and TRBJ2-3 gives the whole variable domain EPEVTQTPSHQVTQMGQEVILRCVPISNHLYFYWYRQILGQKVEFLVSFYNNEISEKSEIFDDQFSVERPDGSNFTLKIRSTKLEDSAMYFCASSEGLAGTDTQYFGPGTRLTVL.

The chain combines TRBV4-2 with TRBJ1-1, with D perhaps matching TRBD1 (5 bases). Germline CDR1 LGHNA, CDR2 YNFKEQ. V lost 3 bases, J lost 3 bases, and 8 bases lay in between. This CDR3 comprises 13 residues. CDR3 nucleotides: TGTGCCAGCAGCCACCTAGGGGACACTGAAGCTTTCTTT. Translated, it gives CASSHLGDTEAFF.

This clone was detected a few times. This sequence joins TRBV30 and TRBJ2-3; 10 nucleotides match TRBD2. Looked up from germline, CDR1 is GTSNPN and CDR2 is SVGIG (reference sequence). The length of the CDR3 is 15 residues. V was pared by 0 bases and J by 5 bases, with 5 bases of the junction left unmatched. The CDR3 sequence is CAWSVSGLAIDTQYF. CDR3 in DNA: TGTGCCTGGAGTGTATCGGGACTAGCGATAGATACGCAGTATTTT.

CDR3 in amino acids: CASSFRDTQHNEQFF. CDR3 coding DNA: TGCGCCAGCAGCTTTCGGGACACACAGCACAATGAGCAGTTCTTC. The J gene is TRBJ2-1, the V gene TRBV5-1; a possible D gene is TRBD1 (6 bases). Germline lookup yields CDR1 SGHRS and CDR2 YFSETQ. The CDR3 has 15 amino acids. V lost 2 bases to trimming and J lost 5 bases, with 14 bases between them.

The chain uses TRBV28 and TRBJ2-7; 8 bases fit TRBD2. The CDR3 runs 17 residues. The germline CDR1 and CDR2 sequences are MDHEN and SYDVKM. The V and J ends lost 3 bases and 2 bases, in that order; junction bases with no gene match: 12. CDR3 bases: TGTGCCAGCAGTTTTTCCGGCCAGCGGGGGCGCACCTACGAGCAGTACTTC. Residues: CASSFSGQRGRTYEQYF.

The rearrangement joins TRBV2 to TRBJ1-1; D is unresolved. Germline-derived CDR1 and CDR2 are SNHLY and FYNNEI. This CDR3 is 12 amino acids long. The V gene lost 4 bases and the J gene lost 4 bases, with 7 bases spanning the gap. This chain's CDR3 is CASSAAGTEAFF. The CDR3 DNA reads as TGTGCCAGCAGTGCCGCGGGCACTGAAGCTTTCTTT. Full variable domain (missing parts from reference TRBV2 and TRBJ1-1): EPEVTQTPSHQVTQMGQEVILRCVPISNHLYFYWYRQILGQKVEFLVSFYNNEISEKSEIFDDQFSVERPDGSNFTLKIRSTKLEDSAMYFCASSAAGTEAFFGQGTRLTVV.

The rearrangement links TRBV6-5 to TRBJ1-2; TRBD1 is a possible D gene (5 bases). CDR3 length: 14 residues. The germline CDR1 and CDR2 sequences are MNHEY and SVGAGI. V was pared by 7 bases and J by 6 bases, with 18 bases between. The CDR3: CASTSGGNLNGYTF. DNA of the CDR3: TGTGCCAGCACCTCCGGGGGAAACCTAAATGGCTACACCTTC.

Concerning this clone itself: The sample has other DNA sequences that encode this CDR3 too. J is TRBJ2-7 and V is TRBV14, with unresolved D. Trimming shortened V by 1 base and J by 2 bases, and 6 bases separated the two germline ends. The CDR3 covers 13 residues. Germline V gene sequence: CDR1 SGHDN, CDR2 FVKESK. The CDR3 coding sequence is TGTGCCAGCAGCCAAGGTCAGACCTACGAGCAGTACTTC. Translation: CASSQGQTYEQYF.

The chain couples TRBV19 to TRBJ1-2, with 7 nucleotides matching TRBD1. This CDR3 comprises 15 residues. The germline CDR1 and CDR2 sequences are LNHDA and SQIVND (reference sequence). V shed 0 bases, J shed 4 bases, and the junction held 5 bases outside the gene matches. CDR3 loop: CASSIEDRAGYGYTF. The CDR3 DNA is TGTGCCAGTAGTATAGAAGACAGGGCCGGCTATGGCTACACCTTC. The whole variable domain, filled in from reference TRBV19 and TRBJ1-2, reads DGGITQSPKYLFRKEGQNVTLSCEQNLNHDAMYWYRQDPGQGLRLIYYSQIVNDFQKGDIAEGYSVSREKKESFPLTVTSAQKNPTAFYLCASSIEDRAGYGYTFGSGTRLTVV.

The DNA of the CDR3 is TGTGCCAGCACCCTCGCGGGGGAGAAAGTTTACAATGAGCAGTTCTTC. Translating gives CASTLAGEKVYNEQFF. The rearrangement uses TRBV5-4 and TRBJ2-1; 7 nucleotides agree with TRBD2. From germline, CDR1 is SGHNT and CDR2 YYREEE (reference sequence). This CDR3 has 16 amino acids. With 6 bases clipped from V and 4 bases from J, the junction kept 13 bases outside the gene matches. Drawing the rest from reference TRBV5-4 and TRBJ2-1, the complete variable domain is ETGVTQSPTHLIKTRGQQVTLRCSSQSGHNTVSWYQQALGQGPQFIFQYYREEENGRGNFPPRFSGLQFPNYSSELNVNALELDDSALYLCASTLAGEKVYNEQFFGPGTRLTVL.

The rearrangement uses TRBV4-3 and TRBJ2-2; 7 nucleotides agree with TRBD1. This CDR3 contains 16 residues. Trimming took 3 bases from V and 0 from J; bases not matched to a gene: 4. Germline assignment: CDR1 LGHNA and CDR2 YSLEER. CDR3 loop: CASSQRQGANTGELFF. CDR3 nucleotides: TGCGCCAGCAGCCAGAGGCAGGGGGCGAACACCGGGGAGCTGTTTTTT.

A few counts support this clone. The rearrangement joins TRBV4-3 to TRBJ1-6; 7 nucleotides align to TRBD1. The CDR3 contains 17 residues. Unmatched junction bases numbered 12, after V lost 1 base and J lost 9 bases. Germline CDR1 LGHNA, CDR2 YSLEER. The chain's CDR3 is CASSQVSQGVVGSPLHF. The CDR3 DNA reads TGCGCCAGCAGCCAAGTCTCCCAGGGGGTTGTTGGTTCACCCCTCCACTTT.

The chain joins TRBV15 to TRBJ1-2; possible D gene TRBD1, 5 bases. V was clipped by 5 bases and J by 3 bases, with 13 bases between them. The CDR3 spans 14 residues. Germline V lookup: CDR1 LNHNV, CDR2 YYDKDF (reference sequence). CDR3 sequence: CATSGATVYYGYTF. DNA of the CDR3: TGTGCCACCAGCGGAGCGACAGTGTACTATGGCTACACCTTC.

This sequence joins TRBV10-3 and TRBJ1-2; TRBD1 might be the D (5 bases). V was cut by 6 bases and J by 9 bases, with 17 bases left in between. The CDR3 covers 13 residues. Germline CDR1 and CDR2: ENHRY and SYGVKD. Here the CDR3 reads CAISRDRGHCYTF. DNA of the CDR3: TGTGCCATCAGCCGCGACAGAGGTCATTGCTACACCTTC.

V and J are TRBV30 and TRBJ2-2; 12 bases are a match to TRBD2. The CDR3 covers 20 residues. Germline CDR1 reads GTSNPN; CDR2 reads SVGIG (reference sequence). V gave up 2 bases and J gave up 1 base; unmatched junction bases: 14. CDR3 DNA sequence: TGTGCCTGGAGTCCCGCCCTCACTAGCGGGGGGACCAAGAACACCGGGGAGCTGTTTTTT. This encodes CAWSPALTSGGTKNTGELFF. Looking up the rest from reference TRBV30 and TRBJ2-2 gives the full variable domain: SQTIHQWPATLVQPVGSPLSLECTVEGTSNPNLYWYRQAAGRGLQLLFYSVGIGQISSEVPQNLSASRPQDRQFILSSKKLLLSDSGFYLCAWSPALTSGGTKNTGELFFGEGSRLTVL.

The J gene is TRBJ2-3, the V gene TRBV4-3; the match to TRBD2 covers 11 bases. The J segment lost 0 bases and the V segment lost 0 bases, leaving 8 bases of the junction unmatched. Germline CDR1 reads LGHNA; CDR2 reads YSLEER. CDR3 length: 19 amino acids. This CDR3 is CASSQDPGLADRSTDTQYF. The CDR3, as DNA: TGCGCCAGCAGCCAAGACCCGGGACTAGCGGACCGCAGCACAGATACGCAGTATTTT.

The J gene is TRBJ1-1, the V gene TRBV7-9; D is undetermined. Germline CDR1 reads SEHNR; CDR2 reads FQNEAQ (reference sequence). This CDR3 comprises 13 residues. V was trimmed by 2 bases and J by 1 base, leaving 5 bases between them. The CDR3 sequence: CASSLPKNTEAFF. CDR3 bases: TGTGCCAGCAGCTTACCCAAGAACACTGAAGCTTTCTTT.

V and J are TRBV27 and TRBJ2-1; 7 bases line up with TRBD1. CDR1 MNHEY and CDR2 SMNVEV come from the germline V gene (reference sequence). Trimming at V came to 3 bases and at J to 12 bases, leaving 5 bases not matched to a gene. The CDR3 is 12 residues long. CDR3 loop: CASSLVTGMQFF. DNA for the CDR3: TGTGCCAGCAGTTTGGTGACAGGGATGCAGTTCTTC.

This clone was seen a few times. This sequence joins TRBV28 and TRBJ1-4, with 9 bases that match TRBD1. The CDR3 loop spans 14 amino acids. Germline trimming cut 8 bases from V and 7 bases from J; bases unmatched to any gene: 8. Germline CDR1 and CDR2: MDHEN and SYDVKM. The CDR3 spells CASGYRGRGEKLFF. In DNA form, the CDR3 reads TGTGCCAGCGGTTACAGGGGGCGGGGTGAAAAACTGTTTTTT.

The chain carries TRBV5-7 and TRBJ1-5, with 9 positions matching TRBD1. TRBV5-7 is an open reading frame, and its role is uncertain. This CDR3 contains 18 residues. Trimming took 6 bases from V and 0 from J; bases not matched to a gene: 13. CDR3: CASTPTWDRVDSNQPQHF. The DNA for the CDR3 is TGTGCCAGCACCCCGACCTGGGACAGGGTGGATAGCAATCAGCCCCAGCATTTT.

The chain uses TRBV5-1 and TRBJ1-4, with TRBD1 matching 12 bases. Germline assignment: CDR1 SGHRS and CDR2 YFSETQ. V trimming: 1 base; J trimming: 5 bases; junction bases outside the gene matches: 9. This CDR3 is 18 amino acids long. CDR3 nucleotides: TGCGCCAGCAGCTTGCGGGACAGGGGGCGCATTGAGAATGAAAAACTGTTTTTT. Translating it yields CASSLRDRGRIENEKLFF.